Listed below are T cell receptor beta chains from one sample, sequenced in a study of naive and memory T cell subsets. TCRdb analysed the UMI-ligation and nested PCR reads with MiXCR anew, one entry per CDR3 protein. The data show around 140,000 distinct CDR3 sequences, with 22% seen just once and 0.1% to 0.11% held by the top ten. The sequenced sample consisted of naive CD4+ T cells from blood. These TCRs come from a human donor in good health. Each CDR3 is given with its conserved first and last residue.

v_gene: TRBV20-1
len: 15
CDR3aa: CSARDLEGGNEKLFF

v_gene: TRBV30
len: 16
CDR3aa: CAWSVRPGNLAASAFF

v_gene: TRBV2
len: 15
CDR3aa: CASSRGFRNTDTQYF

v_gene: TRBV19
len: 16
CDR3aa: CASSPPGTGWQETQYF

v_gene: TRBV20-1
len: 12
CDR3aa: CSAHRSSYEQYF

v_gene: TRBV3-1
len: 16
CDR3aa: CASSPEPGLYSYEQYF

v_gene: TRBV5-1
len: 16
CDR3aa: CASSLASGRANNEQFF

v_gene: TRBV12-5
len: 14
CDR3aa: CASGLGSRKETQYF

v_gene: TRBV4-3
len: 15
CDR3aa: CASSQLLAGDNEQFF

v_gene: TRBV7-9
len: 16
CDR3aa: CASSLYTFTSGNTIYF

v_gene: TRBV7-2
len: 14
CDR3aa: CDSSLALRSGHPSF

v_gene: TRBV6-2/TRBV6-3
len: 15
CDR3aa: CASSRPSGRLNEQFF

v_gene: TRBV7-2
len: 16
CDR3aa: CASSPVGAGVRNEQFF

v_gene: TRBV6-5
len: 14
CDR3aa: CASSRGAPAQTQYF

v_gene: TRBV6-2/TRBV6-3
len: 15
CDR3aa: CASRRGMVTDHEQYF

v_gene: TRBV29-1
len: 14
CDR3aa: CSVGDALKNTEAFF